The entry that follows covers one TCR beta chain sequence. TCRdb's copy holds only in-frame clones and misses some; the assay was immunoSEQ multiplex PCR. The data hold some 77,000 clones, with 85% to 95% observed a single time. The data derive from a study of T cell changes during pregnancy in multiple sclerosis. Per the germline V gene, CDR1 is SNHLY and CDR2 is FYNNEI. CDR3 length: 14 residues. Trimming at V came to 3 bases and at J to 5 bases, leaving 5 bases not matched to a gene. The sequences come from CD4+ T cells from peripheral blood mononuclear cells, collected before pregnancy. The V and J genes are TRBV2 and TRBJ2-7; 9 bases fit TRBD2. The sequence was collected from a female donor with multiple sclerosis, enrolled in a pregnancy study. The CDR3 DNA follows: TGTGCCAGCAGTGAGGCAGCGGGAGGCAACGAGCAGTACTTC. This sequence encodes CASSEAAGGNEQYF.